A selection of T cell receptor beta chains follows, all from one sample in a study of blood T cells in healthy people across ages. TCRdb re-called the 5' RACE reads with MiXCR, one entry per CDR3 protein. This table has approximately 760,000 distinct CDR3 sequences, 20% to 25% appearing once. The same sample was also studied in work on T cells of mothers and their children.

Specimen: blood. These receptors were collected from a boy aged 10-17 years in good health. The CDR3 runs from the conserved cysteine through the conserved F or W. D genes are given only for firm matches. Where a row states a size, it is once, few, many or the class of an expanded clone; other rows omit it.

clone_size	v_call	j_call	d_call	cdr3_aa	cdr3_nt
-	TRBV7-9	TRBJ2-7	TRBD2	CASNAGTSYEQYF	TGTGCCAGCAACGCCGGGACTAGCTACGAGCAGTACTTC
-	TRBV6-5	TRBJ2-5	TRBD1	CASSYSGRGIETQYF	TGTGCCAGCAGTTACTCGGGCAGGGGGATAGAGACCCAGTACTTC
-	TRBV5-1	TRBJ1-2	-	CASSLESGMGDNYGYTF	TGCGCCAGCAGCTTGGAATCAGGGATGGGGGATAACTATGGCTACACCTTC
many	TRBV7-2	TRBJ2-3	-	CASSLAGSDTQYF	TGTGCCAGCAGTTTAGCAGGTTCAGATACGCAGTATTTT
-	TRBV29-1	TRBJ2-2	-	CSVGPQAGELFF	TGCAGCGTCGGGCCGCAGGCCGGGGAGCTGTTTTTT
few	TRBV2	TRBJ2-5	-	CASGSSRAQETQYF	TGTGCCAGCGGTTCCTCCAGGGCCCAAGAGACCCAGTACTTC
few	TRBV6-1	TRBJ2-1	-	CASSDGVGDNNEQFF	TGTGCCAGCAGTGATGGGGTAGGGGACAACAATGAGCAGTTCTTC
few	TRBV12-3/TRBV12-4	TRBJ2-1	TRBD2	CASTLFGLAGNNEQFF	TGTGCCAGCACCTTATTCGGACTAGCGGGAAACAATGAGCAGTTCTTC
few	TRBV7-9	TRBJ2-1	-	CASRNPVGHSDNEQFF	TGTGCCAGCAGAAACCCAGTAGGGCACTCCGACAATGAGCAGTTCTTC
-	TRBV25-1	TRBJ2-2	-	CASTRVAGELFF	TGTGCGTCTACAAGGGTGGCCGGGGAGCTGTTTTTT
-	TRBV9	TRBJ1-4	-	CASSVAGRPTFEKLFF	TGTGCCAGCAGCGTCGCTGGACGGCCGACCTTTGAAAAACTGTTTTTT
-	TRBV5-1	TRBJ1-1	TRBD1	CASSGTGRSEAFF	TGCGCCAGCAGCGGGACAGGGAGGTCTGAAGCTTTCTTT
few	TRBV7-8	TRBJ2-2	-	CASSLRAFVDTGELFF	TGTGCCAGCAGCTTACGAGCCTTCGTCGACACCGGGGAGCTGTTTTTT
many	TRBV7-9	TRBJ2-5	-	CASSLEPGETQYF	TGTGCCAGCAGCTTAGAGCCGGGGGAGACCCAGTACTTC
few	TRBV12-3/TRBV12-4	TRBJ1-5	-	CASRGPLGDQPQHF	TGTGCCAGCCGCGGGCCCCTTGGGGATCAGCCCCAGCATTTT
few	TRBV20-1	TRBJ2-5	TRBD2	CSAPIAGGPQETQYF	TGCAGTGCCCCGATAGCGGGAGGGCCCCAAGAGACCCAGTACTTC
few	TRBV20-1	TRBJ2-1	TRBD2	CSAPGVLAGSSNEQFF	TGCAGTGCCCCCGGGGTCCTAGCGGGAAGTTCCAATGAGCAGTTCTTC
-	TRBV12-3/TRBV12-4	TRBJ2-7	-	CASSSPLTHEQYF	TGTGCCAGCAGTTCTCCATTGACCCACGAGCAGTACTTC
-	TRBV5-6	TRBJ1-2	TRBD1	CASSFPGQGKYGYTF	TGTGCCAGCAGCTTCCCGGGACAGGGGAAATATGGCTACACCTTC
-	TRBV4-1	TRBJ2-3	TRBD2	CASSQTSGRDTQYF	TGCGCCAGCAGTCAAACTAGCGGGAGAGATACGCAGTATTTT
-	TRBV20-1	TRBJ2-5	TRBD2	CSARDNLAGEETQYF	TGCAGTGCTAGAGATAACCTAGCGGGGGAAGAGACCCAGTACTTC
few	TRBV6-2/TRBV6-3	TRBJ2-5	TRBD2	CASSTNRLAGDQETQYF	TGTGCCAGCAGTACAAACCGACTAGCGGGGGACCAAGAGACCCAGTACTTC
-	TRBV7-2	TRBJ2-2	-	CASSLVQGITGELFF	TGTGCCAGCAGCTTAGTCCAGGGGATCACCGGGGAGCTGTTTTTT
few	TRBV15	TRBJ2-2	-	CATSREVDTGELFF	TGTGCCACCAGCAGAGAGGTGGACACCGGGGAGCTGTTTTTT
-	TRBV5-4	TRBJ1-2	-	CASSLRAVGYTF	TGTGCCAGCAGCTTGCGTGCTGTTGGCTACACCTTC
few	TRBV4-3	TRBJ2-5	-	CASSQDRDQGGETQYF	TGCGCCAGCAGCCAAGATCGTGACCAGGGAGGAGAGACCCAGTACTTC
-	TRBV12-3/TRBV12-4	TRBJ2-7	TRBD2	CASSPGTSGPPDEQYF	TGTGCCAGCAGTCCCGGGACTAGCGGACCCCCTGACGAGCAGTACTTC